The clone carrying this T cell receptor beta chain was observed a few times. Its specificity is not known. This entry comes from a study of T cells in Graves' hyperthyroidism and ophthalmopathy. Study as a whole: Peripheral blood collection took place at initial diagnosis, before any treatment.

TCR beta CDR3 regions were amplified from RNA transcripts. TCR CDR3 underwent first-round RT-PCR with the HTBI primer set. TCRdb reprocessed the multiplex PCR reads with MiXCR, giving one entry per CDR3 protein. Among roughly 400,000 distinct CDR3 sequences listed, roughly 25% were seen once. The length of the CDR3 is 13 residues. Deletions cut 2 bases from V and 2 bases from J, with 4 bases between. The germline CDR1 and CDR2 sequences are SGHTA and FQGTGA. Findings of the study overall: Most expanded thyroid clonotypes above 0.001 recurred in blood.

The TCR originated in a man aged 45-60 years with Graves' hyperthyroidism. The V call is TRBV7-3, the J call TRBJ2-1; D uncertain. Sequenced material: blood. CDR3 amino acids: CASSLFPYNEQFF. CDR3 DNA: TGTGCCAGCAGCTTATTCCCCTACAATGAGCAGTTCTTC.